This T cell receptor beta chain is drawn from a study of T-cell reconstitution after alpha-beta-depleted transplantation in children. The CDR3 sequence is 15 residues long. J was trimmed by 13 bases and V by 2 bases; bases with no gene match: 13. Per germline, CDR1 MNHEY and CDR2 SVGAGI. The TCRbeta library was prepared with unique molecular identifiers. TCRdb re-called the PCR reads through MiXCR, storing one row per CDR3 protein. The table has fewer than 550,000 distinct CDR3 sequences, over 9.5% seen once. Notes on this clonotype: Its antigen is still unknown.

Study findings and constraints: At around two months after transplant, the alpha-beta T cells were reportedly derived from several hundred expanded clones that came from non-depleted graft cells. Diversity of TCRbeta at day 60 was high in some patients, arising from surviving recipient T cells and thymic progenitors. Newly generated T cells supplied most T-cell counts and diversity one year post-transplant.

The receptor comes from a female patient between 2 and 15 years old who had a stem cell transplant for aplastic anemia, so the T cells may come from the graft donor. The specimen comprised PBMCs, mostly from graft donor cells, sampled 180 days after TCRalphabeta/CD19-depleted stem cell transplant. The genes are TRBV6-5 and TRBJ1-4; 7 bases are a match to TRBD1. Written as DNA, the CDR3 is TGTGCCAGCAGTTACGAAAGGCAGGGGGTAGTAGGACTGTTTTTT. It specifies CASSYERQGVVGLFF.